These T cell receptor beta chains were read from a single sample in a study of shared clonotypes between healthy human individuals. Assay: immunoSEQ multiplex PCR; the TCRdb copy retains only in-frame clones and omits some. The sample comprises more than 400,000 clones, 65% to 85% of which are singletons, and about an eighth rests with the top ten. Material for sequencing was PBMCs. All receptors derive from a woman aged 40-49 years in good health. Some clones in this sample may be carry-over from other donors' samples. The CDR3 runs from the conserved cysteine through the conserved F or W. Each record gives: CDR3 protein, J gene, V gene.

CSADTQTTGELFF | TRBJ2-2 | TRBV29-1
CASSLAGQGYTEAFF | TRBJ1-1 | TRBV5-1
CASSVGGYLETQYF | TRBJ2-5 | TRBV9
CASRPGRHSSYEQYF | TRBJ2-7 | TRBV6-1
CASSLGLYNEQFF | TRBJ2-1 | TRBV5-1
CASSPRGSGSDTGELFF | TRBJ2-2 | TRBV9
CASSLGGGTNEKLFF | TRBJ1-4 | TRBV28
CASSLATSGLRQFF | TRBJ2-1 | TRBV7-3
CASSQSEVSGNTIYF | TRBJ1-3 | TRBV16
CASSWTSGRMYNEQFF | TRBJ2-1 | TRBV11-1
CASSVAIGAEAFF | TRBJ1-1 | TRBV9
CASSFRPPGLGPDTQYF | TRBJ2-3 | TRBV7-2
CASSYGASGSSYEQYF | TRBJ2-7 | TRBV6-5
CATSRDAGPGTEAFF | TRBJ1-1 | TRBV15
CASSESRSNEKLFF | TRBJ1-4 | TRBV2
CASSSQGQANQPQHF | TRBJ1-5 | TRBV27
CASSSPGLGRNEQFF | TRBJ2-1 | TRBV27
CASSLVGRAKGYNEQFF | TRBJ2-1 | TRBV11-2
CASSDTPGANVLTF | TRBJ2-6 | TRBV6-4
CASSRVGDGYTF | TRBJ1-2 | TRBV6-1
CASSKYLANTGELFF | TRBJ2-2 | TRBV4-3
CAIRRGTDQETQYF | TRBJ2-5 | TRBV10-3
CASSLGDRGYGYTF | TRBJ1-2 | TRBV5-1
CASSPRGRDSYGYTF | TRBJ1-2 | TRBV2